Listed below are T cell receptor beta chains from one sample, sequenced in a study of T-cell reconstitution after alpha-beta-depleted transplantation in children. TCRdb processed the PCR reads anew with MiXCR; each CDR3 protein has one entry. The table has approximately 420,000 distinct CDR3 sequences, about 11% seen once. The starting material was PBMCs from the stem cell graft donor, obtained from the stem cell graft. These receptors were collected from a human donor who donated a stem cell graft to a child with acute myeloid leukemia. Both conserved end residues are part of each CDR3. Fields, in order: D gene, J gene, V gene, clone size, CDR3 protein, CDR3 DNA. The D gene is left open where the match is weak. Rows may omit the clone size; those that give it use once, few, many or a size class.

.,TRBJ1-1,TRBV14,.,CASSQEIAGRTEAFF,TGTGCCAGCAGCCAAGAAATAGCAGGGCGGACTGAAGCTTTCTTT
.,TRBJ2-7,TRBV7-2,few,CASSSRTAGSYEQYF,TGTGCCAGCAGCTCTAGGACGGCCGGCTCCTACGAGCAGTACTTC
.,TRBJ1-6,TRBV14,.,CASSREGNSPLHF,TGTGCCAGCAGCAGGGAAGGTAATTCACCCCTCCACTTT
TRBD1,TRBJ2-5,TRBV29-1,.,CSVVGWSGTGMKWPQETQYF,TGCAGCGTTGTAGGCTGGTCTGGGACAGGAATGAAATGGCCCCAAGAGACCCAGTACTTC
TRBD2,TRBJ2-7,TRBV20-1,many,CSAAVAGRWGEQYF,TGCAGTGCTGCCGTAGCGGGGCGTTGGGGCGAGCAGTACTTC
.,TRBJ2-3,TRBV3-1,.,CASSQSPLSTDTQYF,TGTGCCAGCAGCCAAAGTCCTTTGAGCACAGATACGCAGTATTTT
.,TRBJ1-1,TRBV3-1,many,CASSQRTANTEAFF,TGTGCCAGCAGCCAAAGGACAGCGAACACTGAAGCTTTCTTT
TRBD2,TRBJ2-1,TRBV19,.,CASSPSTRWGGNEQFF,TGTGCCAGTAGTCCTTCGACCCGTTGGGGGGGTAATGAGCAGTTCTTC
TRBD2,TRBJ2-3,TRBV9,.,CASSVEAGARSDTQYF,TGTGCCAGCAGCGTAGAAGCGGGGGCGCGCTCAGATACGCAGTATTTT
.,TRBJ2-5,TRBV7-2,.,CASSLVQGRGETQYF,TGTGCCAGCAGCTTAGTACAGGGAAGGGGAGAGACCCAGTACTTC
.,TRBJ2-5,TRBV27,few,CASSSTGPSQETQYF,TGTGCCAGCAGTTCCACCGGGCCCTCCCAAGAGACCCAGTACTTC
TRBD1,TRBJ1-1,TRBV5-6,many,CASSHPQGANTEAFF,TGTGCCAGCAGCCACCCCCAGGGGGCGAACACTGAAGCTTTCTTT
.,TRBJ1-1,TRBV10-2,few,CASKGGAEAFF,TGCGCCAGCAAGGGGGGAGCTGAAGCTTTCTTT
.,TRBJ1-5,TRBV4-2,few,CASSPSQGGVEPQHF,TGTGCCAGCAGCCCGAGTCAGGGTGGGGTTGAGCCCCAGCATTTT
.,TRBJ2-1,TRBV7-3,.,CASSLFLRTGQSSYNEQFF,TGTGCCAGCAGCTTATTTTTGCGCACAGGGCAGTCGTCCTACAATGAGCAGTTCTTC
.,TRBJ2-3,TRBV2,.,CASSDGDSSTDTQYF,TGTGCCAGCAGTGATGGGGACTCTAGCACAGATACGCAGTATTTT
TRBD2,TRBJ2-3,TRBV12-3/TRBV12-4,.,CASSTGGGSDTQYF,TGTGCCAGCAGCACCGGGGGAGGGTCAGATACGCAGTATTTT
TRBD2,TRBJ2-1,TRBV24-1,few,CATSDERTSGVDEQFF,TGTGCCACCAGTGACGAAAGGACTAGCGGGGTCGATGAGCAGTTCTTC
TRBD1,TRBJ1-6,TRBV5-1,.,CASSFGTGDSPLHF,TGCGCCAGCAGCTTCGGGACAGGGGATTCACCCCTCCACTTT
.,TRBJ2-7,TRBV20-1,.,CSASRNYEQYF,TGCAGTGCTAGTCGCAACTACGAGCAGTACTTC
.,TRBJ1-2,TRBV4-2,few,CASSQEWGGGDYGYTF,TGTGCCAGCAGCCAAGAATGGGGGGGAGGGGACTATGGCTACACCTTC
TRBD1,TRBJ1-2,TRBV5-1,.,CASSLEGQGFYGYTF,TGCGCCAGCAGCTTGGAGGGACAGGGTTTCTATGGCTACACCTTC
.,TRBJ2-3,TRBV20-1,few,CSARESLAYVDTQYF,TGCAGTGCTAGAGAGAGTCTAGCGTATGTAGATACGCAGTATTTT
.,TRBJ2-1,TRBV29-1,many,CSVEDSARGQRRNEQFF,TGCAGCGTTGAAGATTCGGCACGGGGGCAGAGGAGGAATGAGCAGTTCTTC
TRBD2,TRBJ2-1,TRBV5-1,many,CASSLDGTSGREQFF,TGCGCCAGCAGCTTGGATGGGACTAGCGGCCGAGAGCAGTTCTTC
TRBD2,TRBJ2-5,TRBV29-1,.,CSVEPAGGQETQYF,TGCAGCGTTGAACCAGCGGGGGGGCAAGAGACCCAGTACTTC
.,TRBJ2-7,TRBV12-3/TRBV12-4,.,CASSPPSGWAGEQYF,TGTGCCAGCAGTCCCCCGTCGGGCTGGGCGGGCGAGCAGTACTTC
.,TRBJ1-5,TRBV12-3/TRBV12-4,.,CASTPVGGLVQPQHF,TGTGCCAGCACCCCTGTGGGTGGGTTAGTTCAGCCCCAGCATTTT
.,TRBJ1-1,TRBV12-3/TRBV12-4,many,CASSLIQMNTEAFF,TGTGCCAGCAGTTTGATACAGATGAACACTGAAGCTTTCTTT
TRBD1,TRBJ1-2,TRBV20-1,.,CSARKGGLPGQPDYGYTF,TGCAGTGCTAGAAAAGGGGGCCTACCGGGACAGCCCGACTATGGCTACACCTTC
.,TRBJ2-5,TRBV5-6,few,CASSFPGTHETQYF,TGTGCCAGCAGCTTCCCAGGGACCCATGAGACCCAGTACTTC
TRBD1,TRBJ2-7,TRBV20-1,.,CSAQSGTGTYEQYF,TGCAGTGCCCAGTCCGGGACAGGGACCTACGAGCAGTACTTC